The TCR beta chain described here comes from a study of OX40 agonist ivuxolimab in advanced cancers. Profiled with immunoSEQ multiplex PCR; TCRdb holds only in-frame clones, not every one. The table shows 75,000 to 80,000 clones, with over 70% occurring only once. The CDR3 totals 14 residues. CDR1 is SGHTA, CDR2 FQGNSA, per germline. The V end lost 1 base, the J end lost 7 bases, and 10 bases lay between the germline ends. This receptor was taken from an adult with an advanced solid tumor such as melanoma, head and neck, liver or kidney cancer. Specimen: CD4+ or CD8+ T cells sorted from blood, collected in a trial of the OX40 agonist ivuxolimab. This chain joins TRBV7-2 and TRBJ2-2, with D perhaps TRBD2 (5 bases). The CDR3 nucleotides read TGTGCCAGCAGCTTAGGCGCGGGTGGCGGGGAGCTGTTTTTT. It yields the protein CASSLGAGGGELFF.